A selection of T cell receptor beta chains follows, all from one sample in a study of blood T cell repertoires in COVID-19. Sequenced by immunoSEQ multiplex PCR; TCRdb stores in-frame clones only, minus some. The table includes tens of thousands of clones, under 90% detected once. The sequencing sample was made of peripheral blood. The receptors here all came from a man in his fifties or sixties with acute or convalescent COVID-19. The CDR3 runs from the conserved cysteine through the conserved F or W. The order of the fields is clone size, D gene, J gene, V gene, CDR3 DNA, CDR3 protein. The D gene is left open where the match is weak. Only some rows state a clone size, as once, few, many or a class for expanded clones.

size: NA
D: NA
J: TRBJ1-2
V: TRBV28
DNA: TGTGCCAGCAGCCGCCTTATACAGGGTCCCTCGAACATCTACACCTTC
CDR3: CASSRLIQGPSNIYTF

size: few
D: TRBD1
J: TRBJ2-7
V: TRBV5-8
DNA: TGTGCCAGCAGCCTGAGGGACAGCCCATCCTACGAGCAGTACTTC
CDR3: CASSLRDSPSYEQYF

size: NA
D: TRBD1
J: TRBJ2-2
V: TRBV19
DNA: TGTGCCACTCATGAGGATGGGACAGGGACCACCGGGGAGCTGTTTTTT
CDR3: CATHEDGTGTTGELFF

size: NA
D: TRBD1
J: TRBJ1-5
V: TRBV6-5
DNA: TGTGCCAGCAGGATGGGACAGGGCAATCAGCCCCAGCATTTT
CDR3: CASRMGQGNQPQHF

size: NA
D: TRBD1
J: TRBJ2-5
V: TRBV29-1
DNA: TGCAGCGTTGAAGGTGGGGACAGCTATCCTCAAGAGACCCAGTACTTC
CDR3: CSVEGGDSYPQETQYF

size: NA
D: NA
J: TRBJ2-1
V: TRBV19
DNA: TGTGCCAGTAGTATTGGGGGGACCTACAATGAGCAGTTCTTC
CDR3: CASSIGGTYNEQFF

size: once
D: NA
J: TRBJ1-5
V: TRBV5-6
DNA: TGTGCCAGCAGCCCGGCGGGGGGGCGCGCGGGCAATCAGCCCCAGCATTTT
CDR3: CASSPAGGRAGNQPQHF

size: NA
D: TRBD1
J: TRBJ2-5
V: TRBV5-4
DNA: TGTGCCAGCAGCTTGATGGCAGGGGGCCTTGAGACCCAGTACTTC
CDR3: CASSLMAGGLETQYF

size: once
D: NA
J: TRBJ1-1
V: TRBV20-1
DNA: TGCAGTGCTAGTCCCGCAGGCCCCCGACTGAACACTGAAGCTTTCTTT
CDR3: CSASPAGPRLNTEAFF

size: NA
D: NA
J: TRBJ2-3
V: TRBV9
DNA: TGTGCCAGCAGCGTATGGGGAGCGGACACAGATACGCAGTATTTT
CDR3: CASSVWGADTDTQYF

size: NA
D: NA
J: TRBJ2-2
V: TRBV5-4
DNA: TGTGCCAGCAGCTTGGAGGGGGCCGGGGAGCTGTTTTTT
CDR3: CASSLEGAGELFF